This T cell receptor (beta chain) was identified in a study of identical twins. TCRdb reprocessed the 5' RACE reads with MiXCR, giving one entry per CDR3 protein. The sample lists around 1.7 million distinct CDR3 sequences; less than 40% were seen once. This CDR3 has 15 residues. This clonotype turned up a few times. The J gene is TRBJ2-7, the V gene TRBV12-3 or TRBV12-4, with 11 bases lining up with TRBD2. The DNA end lines up better with TRBJ2-5; the J call may be wrong. The sample was cord blood. The source is a newborn girl in good health. CDR3 sequence: CASTSTSGGGETQYF. Here the CDR3 DNA reads TGTGCCAGCACTTCTACTAGCGGGGGAGGGGAGACCCAGTACTTC.